Following are 18 T cell receptor beta chains from one sample sequenced in a study of control samples from healthy donors and cancer patients. TCRdb's copy holds only in-frame clones and misses some; the assay was immunoSEQ multiplex PCR. The sample records some 120,000 clones, approximately 90% being singletons. Specimen: PBMCs. Source of these receptors: a woman aged 45-65 years with colorectal cancer.

This clone was counted once. J is TRBJ1-1 and V is TRBV30; tentative D call: TRBD1 (5 bases). The CDR3 sequence is 12 residues long. The V gene lost 6 bases and the J gene lost 7 bases, with 15 bases spanning the gap. CDR1 and CDR2 (germline): GTSNPN, SVGIG (reference sequence). CDR3 DNA sequence: TGTGCCTGCGAGGGGTGGGGTGGTGAAGCTTTCTTT. Translation gives CACEGWGGEAFF. Together with reference TRBV30 and TRBJ1-1, the CDR3 gives the full variable domain: SQTIHQWPATLVQPVGSPLSLECTVEGTSNPNLYWYRQAAGRGLQLLFYSVGIGQISSEVPQNLSASRPQDRQFILSSKKLLLSDSGFYLCACEGWGGEAFFGQGTRLTVV.

This clone has just a few counts. The chain has TRBV7-6 and TRBJ1-4; TRBD1 agrees at 7 bases. The CDR3 contains 16 residues. The germline gives CDR1 SGHVS, CDR2 FNYEAQ. The J segment lost 3 bases and the V segment lost 5 bases, leaving 9 bases of the junction unmatched. CDR3 sequence: CASSPEFTGANEKLFF. The CDR3 coding sequence is TGTGCCAGCAGCCCAGAATTCACAGGGGCTAATGAAAAACTGTTTTTT.

The rearrangement links TRBV4-2 to TRBJ1-1; a possible D gene is TRBD1 (5 bases). The V and J ends lost 6 bases and 4 bases respectively, with 18 bases between them. The germline gives CDR1 LGHNA, CDR2 YNFKEQ. There are 15 residues in the CDR3. The CDR3 protein is CASSLPGEGGTEAFF. For the CDR3, the DNA is TGTGCCAGCAGTCTACCGGGGGAGGGCGGCACTGAAGCTTTCTTT.

The V gene is TRBV5-1, the J gene TRBJ1-1; no clear D. CDR3 length equals 14 residues. The V gene lost 1 base and the J gene lost 1 base, with 8 bases spanning the gap. Per germline, CDR1 SGHRS and CDR2 YFSETQ. As DNA, the CDR3 is TGCGCCAGCAGCTTGTCGGTCACGAACACTGAAGCTTTCTTT. Residues: CASSLSVTNTEAFF.

V and J are TRBV25-1 and TRBJ1-2, with D perhaps matching TRBD1 (5 bases). Trimming left V 7 bases short and J 5 bases short, with 20 bases between. This CDR3 has 15 residues. Germline lookup yields CDR1 MGHDK and CDR2 SYGVNS. The CDR3 nucleotides are TGTGCCAGCAAGAGTACCAGGGACTCGAGTTATGGCTACACCTTC. It translates to CASKSTRDSSYGYTF.

This CDR3 is CASSWGQGDSDEQYF. In DNA, the CDR3 is TGTGCCAGCAGCTGGGGACAGGGGGATTCGGACGAGCAGTACTTC. The gene calls are TRBV5-4 and TRBJ2-7; TRBD1 matches at 11 bases. The V and J ends lost 3 bases and 5 bases, in that order; junction bases with no gene match: 7. Germline CDR1 SGHNT, CDR2 YYREEE (reference sequence). The CDR3 is made up of 15 amino acids.

The chain combines TRBV19 with TRBJ1-5, with D unclear. Between the trimmed V and J ends, which lost 3 bases and 4 bases, there was a span of 7 bases. Germline V gives CDR1 LNHDA, CDR2 SQIVND (reference sequence). CDR3 length equals 13 residues. CDR3 bases: TGTGCCAGTAGTATTTACGGAAATCAGCCCCAGCATTTT. Translated, it gives CASSIYGNQPQHF.

As concerns this clone: At one of its ends the junction is not consistent with the germline gene, which may arise from a read error. At the DNA level, this CDR3 is encoded by other sequences in the same sample as well. The CDR3 region is CSVSGRANTEAFF. CDR3 in DNA: TGCAGCGTTTCGGGACGGGCGAACACTGAAGCTTTCTTC. The chain has TRBV29-1 and TRBJ1-1, with D possibly matching TRBD1 (5 bases). The CDR3 loop spans 13 amino acids. Germline V gene lookup returns CDR1 SQVTM and CDR2 ANQGSEA.

This chain links TRBV19 with TRBJ1-2; a possible D gene is TRBD1 (5 bases). Trimming removed 5 bases from V and 1 base from J, with 11 bases in between. The germline CDR1 and CDR2 sequences are LNHDA and SQIVND (reference sequence). The CDR3 spans 14 residues. The CDR3 sequence: CASSRRDFNYGYTF. As DNA, the CDR3 is TGTGCCAGTAGTCGCCGGGACTTTAACTATGGCTACACCTTC.

The chain combines TRBV28 with TRBJ2-7; 9 positions agree with TRBD2. Germline V CDR1 and CDR2: MDHEN, SYDVKM. CDR3 size: 14 residues. V lost 2 bases to trimming and J lost 6 bases; unmatched junction nucleotides: 5. The CDR3 is CASSLAGGLREQYF. DNA of the CDR3: TGTGCCAGCAGTTTAGCGGGAGGGTTGCGCGAGCAGTACTTC.

CDR3 DNA sequence: TGTGCCAGTAAGAGGACAGGGGGCCCCGCTAACTATGGCTACACCTTC. As protein: CASKRTGGPANYGYTF. This rearrangement joins TRBV19 to TRBJ1-2, with 11 bases matching TRBD1. Trimming cost V 7 bases and J 0 bases; bases outside gene matches: 7. The CDR3 spans 16 residues. Germline CDR1 reads LNHDA; CDR2 reads SQIVND (reference sequence).

The genes are TRBV27 and TRBJ1-4, with unresolved D. This CDR3 region has 14 residues. From germline, CDR1 is MNHEY and CDR2 SMNVEV (reference sequence). V lost 3 bases and J lost 4, with 9 bases in between. CDR3 DNA sequence: TGTGCCAGCAGTTTTACCGGCCTTAATGAAAAACTGTTTTTT. Its protein product is CASSFTGLNEKLFF.

This clone has a single count. The chain uses TRBV7-8 and TRBJ2-7, with D possibly being TRBD1 or TRBD2 (6 bases each). Germline V gene data show CDR1 as SGHVS and CDR2 as FQNEAQ. This CDR3 spans 13 amino acids. The ends were cut back, 7 bases at V and 2 bases at J, with 12 bases in the middle. The CDR3 DNA reads TGTGCCAGCACGGGGGACACTGCCTACGAGCAGTACTTC. Amino acids: CASTGDTAYEQYF. Drawing the rest from reference TRBV7-8 and TRBJ2-7, the complete variable domain is GAGVSQSPRYKVAKRGQDVALRCDPISGHVSLFWYQQALGQGPEFLTYFQNEAQLDKSGLPSDRFFAERPEGSVSTLKIQRTQQEDSAVYLCASTGDTAYEQYFGPGTRLTVT.

The rearrangement uses TRBV10-3 and TRBJ2-1; D is undetermined. The germline gives CDR1 ENHRY, CDR2 SYGVKD. The CDR3 consists of 14 residues. The ends were cut back, 6 bases at V and 0 bases at J, with 9 bases in the middle. This CDR3 is CAIRSESSYNEQFF. The CDR3 DNA is TGTGCCATCAGGTCTGAGAGCTCCTACAATGAGCAGTTCTTC.

This clone was detected only a few times. The V call is TRBV12-3 or TRBV12-4, the J call TRBJ1-2; no clear D. Trimming took off 4 bases at V and 9 bases at J, with 12 bases between the two ends. CDR3 length: 12 amino acids. The CDR3 spells CASSYRSSSYTF. The CDR3 DNA reads as TGTGCCAGCAGTTACAGATCGTCCAGCTACACCTTC.

The chain couples TRBV28 to TRBJ2-3, with TRBD1 as a possible D gene (6 bases). V lost 1 base to trimming and J lost 2 bases, with 19 bases between them. Germline V gene lookup returns CDR1 MDHEN and CDR2 SYDVKM. The CDR3 spans 18 residues. In DNA, the CDR3 is TGTGCCAGCAGTTTATACAGGGCCCAGGGCGGAGCCACAGATACGCAGTATTTT. It specifies CASSLYRAQGGATDTQYF.

The chain joins TRBV6-2 or TRBV6-3 to TRBJ2-3; 14 positions match TRBD2. J was trimmed by 7 bases and V by 2 bases; bases with no gene match: 14. The CDR3 loop spans 19 amino acids. Germline lookup yields CDR1 MNHEY and CDR2 SVGEGT. The CDR3 loop reads CASSYPLPTSGGATHTQYF. The CDR3 region has the DNA TGTGCCAGCAGTTACCCCCTACCGACTAGCGGGGGGGCCACCCATACGCAGTATTTT.

V usage is TRBV10-3 and J usage is TRBJ2-7, with 9 bases matching TRBD1. Germline CDR1 reads ENHRY; CDR2 reads SYGVKD. CDR3 size: 14 residues. V was pared by 9 bases and J by 5 bases, with 11 bases of the junction left unmatched. As DNA, the CDR3 is TGTGCCATGAGACCGGGACAGGGCTTTCACGAGCAGTACTTC. Translating gives CAMRPGQGFHEQYF.